This T cell receptor beta chain emerged from a study of T cell changes during pregnancy in multiple sclerosis. This clone was observed once. The CDR3 is 15 amino acids. The V end was cut by 4 bases, the J end by 6 bases, with 16 bases between. Germline CDR1 and CDR2: MNHEY and SVGAGI. Only in-frame clones appear in the TCRdb table, and some are missing; sequencing was by immunoSEQ multiplex PCR. The data contain under 70,000 clones, roughly 89% of them singletons. The source of this sequence is a female donor in good health, enrolled as a control in a pregnancy study. The sequenced sample was peripheral blood, obtained after pregnancy. The chain links TRBV6-5 to TRBJ2-1; maybe TRBD2 (5 bases). Here the CDR3 DNA reads TGTGCCAGCAGTTTCGACTTTCTGGGGAGCAATGAGCAGTTCTTC. Translation: CASSFDFLGSNEQFF.